Presented here are 2 T cell receptor beta chains from one specimen sequenced in a study of PD-1 blockade in classical Hodgkin lymphoma. The sample's time point: newly diagnosed, previously untreated cHL patient sample. Magnetic negative selection was used to purify CD4+ T cells from PBMCs that had been thawed. Only in-frame clones appear in the TCRdb table, and some are missing; sequencing was by immunoSEQ multiplex PCR. Of around 31,000 clones listed, roughly 90% are singletons. The sequenced sample was CD4+ T cells from blood. These receptors all stem from a human donor with classical Hodgkin lymphoma.

The chain combines TRBV11-3 with TRBJ2-5, with D possibly TRBD1 on 6 matching bases. The CDR3 totals 13 residues. Per the germline V gene, CDR1 is SGHNT and CDR2 is YENEEA. V lost 5 bases to trimming and J lost 5 bases, with 12 bases between them. The CDR3 loop is CASSQTGSETQYF. Here the CDR3 DNA reads TGTGCCAGCAGCCAAACAGGGTCGGAGACCCAGTACTTC. The variable domain in full, with the rest retrieved from reference TRBV11-3 and TRBJ2-5, is EAGVVQSPRYKIIEKKQPVAFWCNPISGHNTLYWYLQNLGQGPELLIRYENEEAVDDSQLPKDRFSAERLKGVDSTLKIQPAELGDSAVYLCASSQTGSETQYFGPGTRLLVL.

The rearrangement joins TRBV18 to TRBJ2-1; 8 bases are a match to TRBD1. V shed 4 bases and J 0 bases; nucleotides not matched to a gene: 2. In germline, CDR1 is KGHSH, CDR2 LQKENI. The CDR3 covers 15 residues. CDR3 region: CASSLTGGSYNEQFF. DNA of the CDR3: TGTGCCAGCTCACTCACAGGGGGCTCCTACAATGAGCAGTTCTTC.